This T cell receptor beta chain appears in the sequencing data of a study of cytomegalovirus exposure and HLA in healthy donors. Study observations and caveats: Cytomegalovirus association was listed for about 160 TCR beta chains. The HLA-A and HLA-B alleles of most subjects were reportedly predicted accurately from TCR beta sequences.

The germline V gene has CDR1 SGHTA and CDR2 FQGNSA. The CDR3 runs 15 residues. Trimming took off 3 bases at V and 0 bases at J, with 11 bases between the two ends. Regarding donors, all were healthy bone marrow donors. Primers: 60 Vbeta forward and 13 Jbeta reverse. Assay: immunoSEQ multiplex PCR; the TCRdb copy retains only in-frame clones and omits some. Among around 160,000 clones, approximately 77% were seen once, and the ten largest hold 6% to 8%. Comment on this clone: Its antigen is unknown.

The sample was PBMCs. The chain joins TRBV7-2 to TRBJ2-5; D perhaps matches TRBD1 (6 bases). The origin of this receptor is a male donor in good health and CMV-seropositive. The CDR3 bases are TGTGCCAGCAGCTTGGGACAATTGAACCAAGAGACCCAGTACTTC. This gives the protein CASSLGQLNQETQYF.